The next 19 T cell receptor beta chains were all read from a single sample in a study of blood T cells in healthy people across ages (dated by TCRdb to between 2014 and 2017). Preparation of the library involved 5' RACE. TCRdb names Illumina HiSeq 2500 as the instrument used. The second PCR ran for about 6 to 11 cycles and used a J-beta primer mix along with a sample-barcoded 5' primer. The public reads were run again by TCRdb, first through fastp at Q25 and then through MiXCR, and only productive beta chains were kept. Each record represents a unique CDR3 protein, reported with the most common genes and DNA among its rows. The sample table shows 1.5 million to 2 million distinct CDR3 sequences, and roughly 27% are seen once. 7.7% of the sample goes to the ten largest clones. The sequencing input was blood. The receptors originated from a woman younger than 45 in good health.

The genes are TRBV15 and TRBJ1-4; possible D gene TRBD1, 5 bases. Trimming left V 2 bases short and J 8 bases short, with 12 bases between. Germline values: CDR1 LNHNV, CDR2 YYDKDF (reference sequence). The CDR3 totals 14 residues. The CDR3 protein is CATSRNVQGEKLFF. As DNA, the CDR3 is TGTGCCACCAGCAGAAATGTCCAGGGAGAAAAACTGTTTTTT. The variable domain in full, with the rest retrieved from reference TRBV15 and TRBJ1-4, is DAMVIQNPRYQVTQFGKPVTLSCSQTLNHNVMYWYQQKSSQAPKLLFHYYDKDFNNEADTPDNFQSRRPNTSFCFLDIRSPGLGDTAMYLCATSRNVQGEKLFFGSGTQLSVL.

This CDR3 is CASRTSGAYQETQYF. The CDR3 DNA reads TGCGCCAGCAGGACTAGCGGGGCCTATCAAGAGACCCAGTACTTC. This chain uses TRBV5-1 with TRBJ2-5; the match to TRBD2 covers 11 bases. Trimming removed 5 bases from V and 2 bases from J; junction bases left unmatched: 5. Germline V CDR1 and CDR2: SGHRS, YFSETQ. This CDR3 region has 15 residues.

The chain combines TRBV10-3 with TRBJ2-7, with 9 positions matching TRBD1. The germline CDR1 and CDR2 sequences are ENHRY and SYGVKD. Losses at the gene ends were 10 bases for V and 0 bases for J; bases not matched to a gene: 7. The CDR3 has 14 residues. Here the CDR3 DNA reads TGTGCCACGGTTCCGGGACAGGGCTCCTACGAGCAGTACTTC. It yields the protein CATVPGQGSYEQYF.

This clonotype was counted at least ten times. The CDR3 region is CASSSDRARYNEQFF. CDR3 sequence (DNA): TGTGCCAGCAGCTCCGACAGGGCGAGGTACAATGAGCAGTTCTTC. This rearrangement joins TRBV7-2 to TRBJ2-1; 7 nucleotides line up with TRBD1. Germline CDR1 reads SGHTA; CDR2 reads FQGNSA. The trim removed 4 bases at V and 4 bases at J, leaving 7 bases unmatched. The CDR3 spans 15 residues. The full variable domain, its missing parts supplied by reference TRBV7-2 and TRBJ2-1, is GAGVSQSPSNKVTEKGKDVELRCDPISGHTALYWYRQSLGQGLEFLIYFQGNSAPDKSGLPSDRFSAERTGGSVSTLTIQRTQQEDSAVYLCASSSDRARYNEQFFGPGTRLTVL.

The chain is built from TRBV5-1 and TRBJ1-2, with a weak D call TRBD1 (5 bases). The CDR3 consists of 14 residues. Germline V CDR1 and CDR2: SGHRS, YFSETQ. Trimming took 4 bases from V and 4 from J, leaving 14 bases between them. The CDR3 protein is CASSPTREVYGYTF. The CDR3 DNA sequence: TGCGCCAGCAGCCCCACCAGGGAGGTCTATGGCTACACCTTC.

This clonotype came up a few times. This chain uses TRBV6-4 with TRBJ1-2; D is uncertain. Per the germline V gene, CDR1 is MRHNA and CDR2 is SNTAGT. Trimming took 8 bases from V and 6 from J, leaving 13 bases between them. This CDR3 comprises 12 residues. CDR3 protein: CASFHAQNGYTF. In nucleotides, the CDR3 is TGTGCCAGCTTTCATGCTCAAAATGGCTACACCTTC.

Many counts were recorded for this clonotype. The chain combines TRBV15 with TRBJ2-1; the match to TRBD1 covers 7 bases. The CDR3 runs 16 residues. Germline values: CDR1 LNHNV, CDR2 YYDKDF (reference sequence). J gave up 5 bases and V 1 base, and 8 bases lay outside the gene matches. This CDR3 is CATSRVRGSGDNEQFF. The CDR3 DNA reads TGTGCCACCAGCAGAGTCAGGGGGAGTGGGGACAATGAGCAGTTCTTC.

This clonotype was seen a handful of times. J is TRBJ1-5 and V is TRBV20-1; D gene unclear. The V and J ends lost 2 bases and 3 bases respectively, with 8 bases between them. Germline V lookup: CDR1 DFQATT, CDR2 SNEGSKA (reference sequence). The CDR3 runs 13 residues. The CDR3 bases are TGCAGTGCTAGATGGGATCACAATCAGCCCCAGCATTTT. Translation gives CSARWDHNQPQHF.

In its sample, this clonotype was seen many times. The genes are TRBV6-6 and TRBJ2-7; 9 bases agree with TRBD1. Per germline, CDR1 MNHNY and CDR2 SVGAGI (reference sequence). V dropped 6 bases and J dropped 3; count of bases not matched to a gene: 9. The CDR3 is 15 amino acids. CDR3 sequence reads: CASSTAGTGFYEQYF. CDR3 bases: TGTGCCAGCAGCACCGCGGGGACAGGGTTCTACGAGCAGTACTTC.

This clonotype has ten or more counts. The chain recombines TRBV7-9 with TRBJ2-7; 8 bases are shared with TRBD2. Germline V gives CDR1 SEHNR, CDR2 FQNEAQ (reference sequence). The V and J ends lost 11 bases and 1 base, in that order; junction bases with no gene match: 4. The CDR3 is 12 amino acids. CDR3 sequence reads: CAERGLSYEQYF. Here the CDR3 DNA reads TGTGCCGAGCGGGGGCTGTCCTACGAGCAGTACTTC.

V gene TRBV20-1 combines with J gene TRBJ2-3, with D hard to call. The CDR3 totals 14 residues. Germline values: CDR1 DFQATT, CDR2 SNEGSKA (reference sequence). The CDR3 loop reads CSSIGLELTDTQYF. The CDR3, as DNA: TGCAGCTCCATCGGTCTGGAACTCACAGATACGCAGTATTTT.

This clonotype was seen only a few times. This sequence joins TRBV7-9 and TRBJ2-3; 12 nucleotides match TRBD2. Trimming at V came to 3 bases and at J to 1 base, leaving 5 bases not matched to a gene. Per the germline V gene, CDR1 is SEHNR and CDR2 is FQNEAQ (reference sequence). The CDR3 loop spans 17 amino acids. The CDR3 DNA reads as TGTGCCAGCAGCTTCTACGGACTAGCGGGACGCACAGATACGCAGTATTTT. It translates to CASSFYGLAGRTDTQYF. Complete variable domain (other parts from reference TRBV7-9 and TRBJ2-3): DTGVSQNPRHKITKRGQNVTFRCDPISEHNRLYWYRQTLGQGPEFLTYFQNEAQLEKSRLLSDRFSAERPKGSFSTLEIQRTEQGDSAMYLCASSFYGLAGRTDTQYFGPGTRLTVL.

Only a few counts were recorded for this clonotype. This sequence joins TRBV3-1 and TRBJ2-1; D is undetermined. Germline CDR1 reads LGHDT; CDR2 reads YNNKEL (reference sequence). CDR3 length equals 12 residues. Trimming left V 4 bases short and J 9 bases short, with 10 bases between. The CDR3 spells CASSLYSGEQFF. The DNA of the CDR3 is TGTGCCAGCAGCCTCTATTCGGGTGAGCAGTTCTTC.

This chain links TRBV10-3 with TRBJ2-5, with a weak D call TRBD1 (7 bases). This CDR3 contains 18 residues. Germline CDR1 reads ENHRY; CDR2 reads SYGVKD. Trimming left V 0 bases short and J 0 bases short, with 17 bases between. Here the CDR3 reads CAISESQGRTQYQETQYF. For the CDR3, the DNA is TGTGCCATCAGTGAGTCACAGGGGAGGACTCAGTACCAAGAGACCCAGTACTTC.

The chain has TRBV29-1 and TRBJ1-1; TRBD1 might be the D (5 bases). CDR1 is SQVTM and CDR2 is ANQGSEA in the germline V gene. Deletions cut 7 bases from V and 4 bases from J, with 7 bases between. The CDR3 runs to 10 residues. The CDR3 reads CSGGATEAFF. DNA of the CDR3: TGCAGCGGTGGGGCCACTGAAGCTTTCTTT.

The V call is TRBV12-3 or TRBV12-4, the J call TRBJ2-2; TRBD2 matches at 8 bases. This CDR3 has 14 amino acids. V trimming: 6 bases; J trimming: 5 bases; junction bases outside the gene matches: 5. CDR3 region: CASRATSGTGELFF. Written as DNA, the CDR3 is TGTGCCAGCAGGGCCACTAGCGGTACCGGGGAGCTGTTTTTT.

This chain links TRBV18 with TRBJ1-2; D gene ambiguous. The CDR3 runs to 15 residues. Germline assignment: CDR1 KGHSH and CDR2 LQKENI. Trimming took off 2 bases at V and 5 bases at J, with 15 bases between the two ends. The CDR3 here is CASSPDVSGKYGYTF. The CDR3 region has the DNA TGTGCCAGCTCACCAGATGTCAGCGGTAAATATGGCTACACCTTC. Looking up the rest from reference TRBV18 and TRBJ1-2 gives the full variable domain: NAGVMQNPRHLVRRRGQEARLRCSPMKGHSHVYWYRQLPEEGLKFMVYLQKENIIDESGMPKERFSAEFPKEGPSILRIQQVVRGDSAAYFCASSPDVSGKYGYTFGSGTRLTVV.

This rearrangement joins TRBV6-4 to TRBJ1-2; D is unclear. The V gene's germline CDR1 is MRHNA and CDR2 SNTAGT. The CDR3 loop spans 13 amino acids. The V and J ends lost 4 bases and 8 bases respectively, with 14 bases between them. The CDR3 protein is CASSAGVRRGYTF. In DNA form, the CDR3 reads TGTGCCAGCAGTGCCGGGGTTCGCAGGGGCTACACCTTC.

This clonotype showed up many times. The chain is built from TRBV4-1 and TRBJ2-5; TRBD1 matches at 10 bases. The CDR3 totals 16 residues. J lost 4 bases, V lost 4 bases, and 9 bases had no gene match. Germline V gene data show CDR1 as MGHRA and CDR2 as YSYEKL. The CDR3 DNA follows: TGCGCCAGCAGCCCCGAGCGGGGACAGGGGCGAGAGACCCAGTACTTC. Protein: CASSPERGQGRETQYF.